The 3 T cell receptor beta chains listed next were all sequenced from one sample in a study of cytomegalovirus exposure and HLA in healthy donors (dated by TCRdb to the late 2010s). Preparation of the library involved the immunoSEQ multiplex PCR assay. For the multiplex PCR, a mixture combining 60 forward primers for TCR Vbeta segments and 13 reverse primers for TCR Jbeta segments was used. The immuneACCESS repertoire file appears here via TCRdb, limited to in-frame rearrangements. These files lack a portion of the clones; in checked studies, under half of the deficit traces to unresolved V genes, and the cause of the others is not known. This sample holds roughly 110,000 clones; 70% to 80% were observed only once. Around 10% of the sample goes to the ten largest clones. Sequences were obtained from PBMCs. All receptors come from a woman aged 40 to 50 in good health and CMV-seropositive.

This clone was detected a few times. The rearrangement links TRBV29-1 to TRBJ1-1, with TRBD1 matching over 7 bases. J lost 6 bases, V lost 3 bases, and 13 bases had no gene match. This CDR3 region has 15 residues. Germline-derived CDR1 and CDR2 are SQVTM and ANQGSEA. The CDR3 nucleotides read TGCAGCGTTGACGAGGCTACGGGACAGTCCCCTGAAGCTTTCTTT. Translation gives CSVDEATGQSPEAFF.

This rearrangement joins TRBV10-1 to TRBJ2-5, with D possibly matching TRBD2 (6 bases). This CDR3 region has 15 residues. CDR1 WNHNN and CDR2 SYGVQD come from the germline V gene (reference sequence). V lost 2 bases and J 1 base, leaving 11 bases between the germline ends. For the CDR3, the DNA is TGCGCCAGCAGTGAGGGGGCCGGGGGCCAAGAGACCCAGTACTTC. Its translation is CASSEGAGGQETQYF.

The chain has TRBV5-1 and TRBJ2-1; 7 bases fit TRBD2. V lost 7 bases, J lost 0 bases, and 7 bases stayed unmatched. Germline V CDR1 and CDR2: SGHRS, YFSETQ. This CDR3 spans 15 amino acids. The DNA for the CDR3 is TGCGCCAGCTGTCGGCTAGCGGACTCCTACAATGAGCAGTTCTTC. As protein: CASCRLADSYNEQFF.